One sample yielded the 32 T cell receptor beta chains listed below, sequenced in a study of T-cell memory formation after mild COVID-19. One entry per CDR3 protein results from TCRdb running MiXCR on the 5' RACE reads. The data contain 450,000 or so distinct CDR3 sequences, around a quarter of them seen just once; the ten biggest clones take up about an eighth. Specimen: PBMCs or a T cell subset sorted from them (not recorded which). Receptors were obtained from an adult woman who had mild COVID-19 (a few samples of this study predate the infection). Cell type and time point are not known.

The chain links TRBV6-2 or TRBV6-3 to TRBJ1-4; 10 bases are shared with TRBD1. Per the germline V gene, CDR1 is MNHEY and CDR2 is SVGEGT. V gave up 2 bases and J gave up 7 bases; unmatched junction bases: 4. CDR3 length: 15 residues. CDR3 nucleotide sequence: TGTGCCAGCAGTTACCAGACAGGGGGCGTTGAAAAACTGTTTTTT. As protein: CASSYQTGGVEKLFF.

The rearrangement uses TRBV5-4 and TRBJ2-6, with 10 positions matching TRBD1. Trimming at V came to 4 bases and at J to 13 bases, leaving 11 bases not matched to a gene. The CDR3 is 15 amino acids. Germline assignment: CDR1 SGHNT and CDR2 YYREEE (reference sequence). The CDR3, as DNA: TGTGCCAGCAGCGGCAAGGACAGGGGGGAAGAAGTCCTGACTTTC. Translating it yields CASSGKDRGEEVLTF.

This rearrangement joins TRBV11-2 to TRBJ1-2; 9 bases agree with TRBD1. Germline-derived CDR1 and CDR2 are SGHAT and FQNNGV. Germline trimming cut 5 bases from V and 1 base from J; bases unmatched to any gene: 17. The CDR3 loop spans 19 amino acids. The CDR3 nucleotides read TGTGCCAGCAGCCACTACAAACAGGGGGCGCATTCGGTTAACTATGGCTACACCTTC. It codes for CASSHYKQGAHSVNYGYTF.

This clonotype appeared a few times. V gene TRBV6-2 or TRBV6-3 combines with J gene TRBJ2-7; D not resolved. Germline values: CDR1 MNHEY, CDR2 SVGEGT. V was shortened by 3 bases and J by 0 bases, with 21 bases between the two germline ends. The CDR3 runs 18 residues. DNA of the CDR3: TGTGCCAGCAGTTATTTGGTCAACGGCGGAATGCTCTCCTACGAGCAGTACTTC. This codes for CASSYLVNGGMLSYEQYF.

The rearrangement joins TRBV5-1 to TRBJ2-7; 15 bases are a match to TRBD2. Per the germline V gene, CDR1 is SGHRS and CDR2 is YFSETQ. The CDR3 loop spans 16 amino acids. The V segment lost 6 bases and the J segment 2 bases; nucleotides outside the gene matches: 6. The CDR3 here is CASTPGLAGGPYEQYF. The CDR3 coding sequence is TGCGCCAGCACCCCGGGACTAGCGGGGGGTCCCTACGAGCAGTACTTC.

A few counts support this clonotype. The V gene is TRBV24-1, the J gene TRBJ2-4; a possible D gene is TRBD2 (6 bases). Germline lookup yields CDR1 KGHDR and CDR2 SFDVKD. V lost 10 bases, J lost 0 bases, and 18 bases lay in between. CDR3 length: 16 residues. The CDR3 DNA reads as TGTGCCACGCTAAAGCCGAAGGGACTAGCCAAAAACATTCAGTACTTC. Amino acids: CATLKPKGLAKNIQYF.

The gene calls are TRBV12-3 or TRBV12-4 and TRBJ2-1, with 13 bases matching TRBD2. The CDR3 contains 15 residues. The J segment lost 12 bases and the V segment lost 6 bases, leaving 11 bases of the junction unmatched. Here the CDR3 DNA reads TGTGCCAGCAGAACCGGGACTAGCGGGATTCCTGGGCAGTTCTTC. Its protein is CASRTGTSGIPGQFF.

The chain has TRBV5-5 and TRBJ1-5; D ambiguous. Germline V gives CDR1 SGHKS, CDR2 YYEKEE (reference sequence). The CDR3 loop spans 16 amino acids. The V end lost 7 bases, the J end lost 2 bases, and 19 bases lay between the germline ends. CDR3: CASGPGPLWGNQPQHF. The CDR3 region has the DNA TGTGCCAGCGGGCCCGGCCCCCTCTGGGGCAATCAGCCCCAGCATTTT.

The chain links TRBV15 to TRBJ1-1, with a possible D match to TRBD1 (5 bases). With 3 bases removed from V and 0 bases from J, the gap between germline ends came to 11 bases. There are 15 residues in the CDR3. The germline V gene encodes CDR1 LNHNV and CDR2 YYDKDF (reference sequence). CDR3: CATSRVRDLNTEAFF. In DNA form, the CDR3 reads TGTGCCACCAGCAGGGTCCGGGACCTGAACACTGAAGCTTTCTTT. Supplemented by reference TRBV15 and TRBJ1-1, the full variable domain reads DAMVIQNPRYQVTQFGKPVTLSCSQTLNHNVMYWYQQKSSQAPKLLFHYYDKDFNNEADTPDNFQSRRPNTSFCFLDIRSPGLGDTAMYLCATSRVRDLNTEAFFGQGTRLTVV.

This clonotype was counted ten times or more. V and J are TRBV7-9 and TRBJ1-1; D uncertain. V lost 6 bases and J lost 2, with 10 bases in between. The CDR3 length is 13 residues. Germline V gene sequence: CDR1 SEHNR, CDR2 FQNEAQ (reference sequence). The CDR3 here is CASSPDLNTEAFF. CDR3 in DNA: TGTGCCAGCAGTCCAGACCTTAACACTGAAGCTTTCTTT.

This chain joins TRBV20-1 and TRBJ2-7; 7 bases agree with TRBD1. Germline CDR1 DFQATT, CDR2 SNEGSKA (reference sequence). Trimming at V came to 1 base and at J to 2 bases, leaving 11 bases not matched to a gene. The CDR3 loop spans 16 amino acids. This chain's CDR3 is CSARALTGLTTYEQYF. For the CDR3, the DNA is TGCAGTGCTAGAGCCCTGACAGGGTTGACTACCTACGAGCAGTACTTC.

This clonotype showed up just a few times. The CDR3 DNA follows: TGTGCCAGCAATCCGGGACTAGCATCTTACGAGCAGTACTTC. Translating gives CASNPGLASYEQYF. The chain recombines TRBV12-3 or TRBV12-4 with TRBJ2-7, with 9 bases that match TRBD2. The V gene end was trimmed by 7 bases and the J gene end by 4 bases; junction bases not matched to a gene: 8. The CDR3 loop spans 14 amino acids.

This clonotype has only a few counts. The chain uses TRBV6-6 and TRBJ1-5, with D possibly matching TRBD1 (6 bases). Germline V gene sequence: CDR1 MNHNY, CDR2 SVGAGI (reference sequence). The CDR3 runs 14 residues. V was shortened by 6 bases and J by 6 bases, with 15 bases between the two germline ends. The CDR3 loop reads CASSLTGIGQPQHF. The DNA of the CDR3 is TGTGCCAGCAGCCTGACAGGTATCGGTCAGCCCCAGCATTTT.

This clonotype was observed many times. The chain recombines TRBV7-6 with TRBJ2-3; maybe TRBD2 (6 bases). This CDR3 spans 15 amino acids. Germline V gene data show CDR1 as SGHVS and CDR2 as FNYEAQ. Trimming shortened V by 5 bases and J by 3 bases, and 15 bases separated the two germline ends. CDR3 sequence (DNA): TGTGCCAGCAGCCCGGGCGGGGCAGGAACAGATACGCAGTATTTT. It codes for CASSPGGAGTDTQYF.

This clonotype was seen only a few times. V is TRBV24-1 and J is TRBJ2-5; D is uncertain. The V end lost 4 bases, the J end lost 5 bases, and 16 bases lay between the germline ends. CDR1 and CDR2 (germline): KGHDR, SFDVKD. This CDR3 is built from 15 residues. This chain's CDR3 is CATSEKGSFQETQYF. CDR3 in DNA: TGTGCCACCAGTGAAAAAGGGTCTTTCCAGGAGACCCAGTACTTC.

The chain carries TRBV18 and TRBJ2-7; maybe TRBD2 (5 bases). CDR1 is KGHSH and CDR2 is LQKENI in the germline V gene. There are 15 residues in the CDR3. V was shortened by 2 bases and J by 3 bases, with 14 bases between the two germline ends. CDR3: CASSPGLADDYEQYF. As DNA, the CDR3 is TGTGCCAGCTCACCAGGCCTAGCAGACGACTACGAGCAGTACTTC.

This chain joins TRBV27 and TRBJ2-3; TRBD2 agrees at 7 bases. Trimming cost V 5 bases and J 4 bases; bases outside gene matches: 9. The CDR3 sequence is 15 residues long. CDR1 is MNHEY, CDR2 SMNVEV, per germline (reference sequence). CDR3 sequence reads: CASSPWGGVADTQYF. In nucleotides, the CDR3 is TGTGCCAGCAGTCCGTGGGGGGGAGTAGCAGATACGCAGTATTTT.

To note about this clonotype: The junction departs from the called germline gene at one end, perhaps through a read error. The CDR3 coding sequence is TGTGCCAGCATGATAGGACAGGGTGCCCCCATCTTC. Translated, it gives CASMIGQGAPIF. This rearrangement joins TRBV6-4 to TRBJ1-2; 8 positions match TRBD1. CDR3 length: 12 amino acids. Germline values: CDR1 MRHNA, CDR2 SNTAGT.

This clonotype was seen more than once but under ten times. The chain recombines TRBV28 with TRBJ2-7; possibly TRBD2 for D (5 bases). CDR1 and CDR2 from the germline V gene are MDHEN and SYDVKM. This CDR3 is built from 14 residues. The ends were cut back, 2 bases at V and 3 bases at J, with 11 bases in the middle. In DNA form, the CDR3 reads TGTGCCAGCAGTTTAGTCGGGATCTACTACGAGCAGTACTTC. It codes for CASSLVGIYYEQYF.

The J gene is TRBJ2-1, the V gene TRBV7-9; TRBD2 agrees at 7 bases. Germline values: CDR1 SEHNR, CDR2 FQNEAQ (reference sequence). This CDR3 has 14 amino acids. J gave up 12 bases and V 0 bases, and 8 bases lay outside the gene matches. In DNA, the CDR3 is TGTGCCAGCAGCTTAGCGGTTGTCGGGACTACGCAGTTCTTC. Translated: CASSLAVVGTTQFF. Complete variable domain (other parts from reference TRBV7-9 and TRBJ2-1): DTGVSQNPRHKITKRGQNVTFRCDPISEHNRLYWYRQTLGQGPEFLTYFQNEAQLEKSRLLSDRFSAERPKGSFSTLEIQRTEQGDSAMYLCASSLAVVGTTQFFGPGTRLTVL.

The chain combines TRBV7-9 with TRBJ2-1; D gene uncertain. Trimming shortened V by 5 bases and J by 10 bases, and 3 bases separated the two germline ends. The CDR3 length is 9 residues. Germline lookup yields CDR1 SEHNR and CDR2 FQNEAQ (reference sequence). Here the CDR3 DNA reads TGTGCCAGCAGCCCCGAGCAGTTCTTC. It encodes CASSPEQFF.

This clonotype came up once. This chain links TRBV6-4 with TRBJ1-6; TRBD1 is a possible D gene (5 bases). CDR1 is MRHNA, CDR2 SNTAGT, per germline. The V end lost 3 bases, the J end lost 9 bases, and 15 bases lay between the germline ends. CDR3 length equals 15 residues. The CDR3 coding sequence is TGTGCCAGCAGTGAGCTCGGGGTAGGGGTTTCACCCCTCCACTTT. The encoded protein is CASSELGVGVSPLHF.

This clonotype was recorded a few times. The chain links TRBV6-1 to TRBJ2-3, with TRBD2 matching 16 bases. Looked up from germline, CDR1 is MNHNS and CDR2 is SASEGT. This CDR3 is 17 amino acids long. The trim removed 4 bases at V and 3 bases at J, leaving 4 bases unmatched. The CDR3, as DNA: TGTGCCAGCAGTGGTGGGACTAGCGGGGGGGGAACAGATACGCAGTATTTT. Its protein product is CASSGGTSGGGTDTQYF.

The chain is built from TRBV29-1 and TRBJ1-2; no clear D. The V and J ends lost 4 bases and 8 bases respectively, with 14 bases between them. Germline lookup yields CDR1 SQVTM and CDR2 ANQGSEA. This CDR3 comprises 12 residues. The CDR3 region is CSVVGPDGGYTF. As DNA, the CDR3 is TGCAGCGTTGTTGGCCCTGATGGGGGCTACACCTTC.

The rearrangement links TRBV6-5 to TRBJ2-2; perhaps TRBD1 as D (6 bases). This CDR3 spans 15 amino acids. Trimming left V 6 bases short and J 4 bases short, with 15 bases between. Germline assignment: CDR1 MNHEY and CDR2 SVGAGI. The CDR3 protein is CASRRTVGATGELFF. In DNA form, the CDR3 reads TGTGCCAGCAGGCGGACAGTGGGCGCCACCGGGGAGCTGTTTTTT.

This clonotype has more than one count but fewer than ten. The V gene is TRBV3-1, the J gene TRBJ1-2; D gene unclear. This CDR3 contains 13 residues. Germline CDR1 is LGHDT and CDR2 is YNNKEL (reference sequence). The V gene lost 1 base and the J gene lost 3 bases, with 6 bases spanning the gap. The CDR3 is CASSQVSDYGYTF. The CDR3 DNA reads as TGTGCCAGCAGCCAAGTGAGTGACTATGGCTACACCTTC. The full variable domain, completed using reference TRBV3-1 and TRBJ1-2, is DTAVSQTPKYLVTQMGNDKSIKCEQNLGHDTMYWYKQDSKKFLKIMFSYNNKELIINETVPNRFSPKSPDKAHLNLHINSLELGDSAVYFCASSQVSDYGYTFGSGTRLTVV.

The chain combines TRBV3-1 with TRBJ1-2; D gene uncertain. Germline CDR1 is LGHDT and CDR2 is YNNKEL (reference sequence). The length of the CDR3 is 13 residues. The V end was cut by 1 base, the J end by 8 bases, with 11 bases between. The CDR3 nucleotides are TGTGCCAGCAGCCAAGGCGGTACGGTCGGCTACACCTTC. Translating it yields CASSQGGTVGYTF.

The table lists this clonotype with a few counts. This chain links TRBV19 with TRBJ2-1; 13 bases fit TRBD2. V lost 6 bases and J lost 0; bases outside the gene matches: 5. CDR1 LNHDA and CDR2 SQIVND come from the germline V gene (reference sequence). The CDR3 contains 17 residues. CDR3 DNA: TGTGCCAGTAGGCGGGGACTAGCGGGGAGCTCCTACAATGAGCAGTTCTTC. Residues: CASRRGLAGSSYNEQFF.

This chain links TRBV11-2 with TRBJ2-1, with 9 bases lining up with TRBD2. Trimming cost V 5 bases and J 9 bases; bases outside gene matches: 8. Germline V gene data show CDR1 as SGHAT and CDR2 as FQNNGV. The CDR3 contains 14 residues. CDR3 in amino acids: CASSLGLAGSEQFF. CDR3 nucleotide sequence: TGTGCCAGCAGCCTGGGACTAGCCGGTAGTGAGCAGTTCTTC.

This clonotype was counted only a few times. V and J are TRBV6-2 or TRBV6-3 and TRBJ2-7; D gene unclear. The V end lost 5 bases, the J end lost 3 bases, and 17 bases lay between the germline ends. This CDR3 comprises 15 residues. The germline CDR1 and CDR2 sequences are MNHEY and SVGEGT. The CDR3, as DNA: TGTGCCAGCAGTCCTTTAGCCGACCTAAGCTACGAGCAGTACTTC. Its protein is CASSPLADLSYEQYF.

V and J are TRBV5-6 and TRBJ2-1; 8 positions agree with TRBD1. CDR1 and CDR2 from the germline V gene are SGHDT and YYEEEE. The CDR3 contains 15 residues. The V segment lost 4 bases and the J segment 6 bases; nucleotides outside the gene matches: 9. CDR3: CASSQDRVSLNEQFF. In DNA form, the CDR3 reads TGTGCCAGCAGCCAGGACAGGGTATCCCTCAATGAGCAGTTCTTC.

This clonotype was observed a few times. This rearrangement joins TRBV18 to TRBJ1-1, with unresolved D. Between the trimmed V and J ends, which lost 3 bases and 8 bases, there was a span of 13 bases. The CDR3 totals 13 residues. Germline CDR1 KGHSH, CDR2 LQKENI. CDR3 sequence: CASSPLVGSEAFF. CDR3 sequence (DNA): TGTGCCAGCTCACCCTTAGTGGGGAGCGAAGCTTTCTTT.